This T cell receptor beta chain was identified during a study of circulating and synovial CD4+ cells in juvenile arthritis. Broader study findings: These blood cells shared more CDR3 sequences with synovium than bulk blood.

A note on this clone: Antigen specificity is unknown.

Per germline, CDR1 LNHNV and CDR2 YYDKDF (reference sequence). J was trimmed by 7 bases and V by 8 bases; bases with no gene match: 6. The CDR3 is 12 amino acids. This table comes from immunoSEQ multiplex PCR, and its TCRdb copy is limited to in-frame clones, with some not included. The sample lists fewer than 35,000 clones, around 95% occurring once. The source of this sequence is a human donor with juvenile idiopathic arthritis. The J gene is TRBJ2-3, the V gene TRBV15, with 7 bases fitting TRBD1. The sample comprised CD4+ T cells from blood. In nucleotides, the CDR3 is TGTGCCACCGGTGACAGGGTTTATACGCAGTATTTT. This sequence encodes CATGDRVYTQYF. The full variable domain, completed using reference TRBV15 and TRBJ2-3, is DAMVIQNPRYQVTQFGKPVTLSCSQTLNHNVMYWYQQKSSQAPKLLFHYYDKDFNNEADTPDNFQSRRPNTSFCFLDIRSPGLGDTAMYLCATGDRVYTQYFGPGTRLTVL.